The 16 T cell receptor beta chains presented below share a single source sample, sequenced in a study of cytomegalovirus exposure and HLA in healthy donors. Both 60 Vbeta primers and 13 Jbeta primers went into the PCR. Sequencing used immunoSEQ multiplex PCR; TCRdb keeps in-frame clones, though not all of them. The sample gives around 110,000 clones, roughly 9.9% of which show up once; roughly 3.1% is in the top ten. What was sequenced was PBMCs. The origin of the receptors is a man aged 30 to 39 in good health and CMV-seronegative.

In this sample, this clone turned up a few times. The V gene is TRBV18, the J gene TRBJ2-7; D is undetermined. The V gene's germline CDR1 is KGHSH and CDR2 LQKENI. The CDR3 contains 15 residues. Trimming removed 3 bases from V and 0 bases from J, with 12 bases in between. The CDR3 loop is CASSPPGLSSYEQYF. In nucleotides, the CDR3 is TGTGCCAGCTCACCTCCCGGGTTGAGCTCCTACGAGCAGTACTTC.

This clone has more than one count but fewer than ten. V usage is TRBV6-5 and J usage is TRBJ2-7; TRBD1 matches 9 bases. The CDR3 is 15 residues long. After removal of 0 bases from V and 5 bases from J, the junction contained 5 bases not matched to a gene. Germline values: CDR1 MNHEY, CDR2 SVGAGI. CDR3 protein: CASSYSVGQGHEQYF. CDR3 DNA: TGTGCCAGCAGTTACTCGGTGGGACAGGGCCACGAGCAGTACTTC.

Here the CDR3 DNA reads TGTGCCAGCAGCAGTTACAGGGGGTTCGCGGGGGTTGGTGAAAAACTGTTTTTT. Its translation is CASSSYRGFAGVGEKLFF. V is TRBV7-2 and J is TRBJ1-4; TRBD1 aligns across 8 bases. V was pared by 5 bases and J by 7 bases, with 18 bases of the junction left unmatched. Germline V gene sequence: CDR1 SGHTA, CDR2 FQGNSA. The CDR3 covers 18 residues.

There are a few counts of this clone. The same CDR3 is also encoded by other DNA sequences in this sample. This chain links TRBV27 with TRBJ1-1; 9 positions match TRBD1. The CDR3 has 18 residues. Germline V CDR1 and CDR2: MNHEY, SMNVEV (reference sequence). V lost 2 bases to trimming and J lost 0 bases; unmatched junction nucleotides: 10. The DNA of the CDR3 is TGTGCCAGCAGTTTAATGGGGCTGACAGGGGGAATGAACACTGAAGCTTTCTTT. Amino acid sequence: CASSLMGLTGGMNTEAFF.

The gene calls are TRBV30 and TRBJ1-2, with D perhaps TRBD1 (5 bases). This CDR3 spans 13 amino acids. V lost 0 bases to trimming and J lost 7 bases, with 12 bases between them. From germline, CDR1 is GTSNPN and CDR2 SVGIG (reference sequence). CDR3 sequence: CAWSVRELLGYTF. The DNA of the CDR3 is TGTGCCTGGAGTGTCAGGGAACTCCTTGGCTACACCTTC.

This clone has a handful of counts. The chain is built from TRBV27 and TRBJ1-2, with 12 bases aligning to TRBD1. From germline, CDR1 is MNHEY and CDR2 SMNVEV (reference sequence). With 2 bases clipped from V and 4 bases from J, the junction kept 8 bases outside the gene matches. The CDR3 has 17 residues. CDR3 protein: CASSLEGQGARGYGYTF. The CDR3 DNA is TGTGCCAGCAGTTTAGAGGGACAGGGGGCTCGGGGCTATGGCTACACCTTC.

This clone was detected a few times. V and J are TRBV14 and TRBJ1-5; D is ambiguous. Per the germline V gene, CDR1 is SGHDN and CDR2 is FVKESK. V was clipped by 4 bases and J by 4 bases, with 5 bases between them. This CDR3 has 12 residues. The CDR3 reads CASSRRNQPQHF. The CDR3 coding sequence is TGTGCCAGCAGCCGCAGAAATCAGCCCCAGCATTTT.

The gene calls are TRBV27 and TRBJ2-7, with 9 bases lining up with TRBD1. From germline, CDR1 is MNHEY and CDR2 SMNVEV (reference sequence). Germline trimming cut 6 bases from V and 3 bases from J; bases unmatched to any gene: 3. The CDR3 is 13 amino acids. CDR3 bases: TGTGCCAGCAGCCGGGGACAGGGCTACGAGCAGTACTTC. Translating gives CASSRGQGYEQYF.

The rearrangement links TRBV13 to TRBJ1-2; weak D call: TRBD1 (6 bases). CDR3 length: 12 amino acids. The V and J ends lost 5 bases and 5 bases respectively, with 9 bases between them. From germline, CDR1 is PRHDT and CDR2 FYEKMQ (reference sequence). CDR3 residues: CASSSTGYGYTF. In DNA form, the CDR3 reads TGTGCCAGCAGCAGCACAGGGTATGGCTACACCTTC.

V usage is TRBV6-1 and J usage is TRBJ2-2; 12 nucleotides agree with TRBD1. The CDR3 has 17 residues. Germline V gives CDR1 MNHNS, CDR2 SASEGT. The trim removed 3 bases at V and 4 bases at J, leaving 6 bases unmatched. CDR3 region: CASSDYLGQGATGELFF. In nucleotides, the CDR3 is TGTGCCAGCAGTGACTATTTGGGACAGGGGGCCACCGGGGAGCTGTTTTTT.

This clone was seen a few times. This sequence joins TRBV6-1 and TRBJ1-6, with 7 bases that match TRBD1. The CDR3 is 16 residues long. Per the germline V gene, CDR1 is MNHNS and CDR2 is SASEGT. J gave up 7 bases and V 4 bases, and 10 bases lay outside the gene matches. CDR3 sequence reads: CASSGQGVLLNSPLHF. In nucleotides, the CDR3 is TGTGCCAGCAGTGGACAGGGTGTTTTGTTGAATTCACCCCTCCACTTT.

The chain combines TRBV19 with TRBJ2-2, with 8 bases that match TRBD1. Germline V lookup: CDR1 LNHDA, CDR2 SQIVND (reference sequence). The length of the CDR3 is 15 residues. V lost 8 bases and J lost 4; bases outside the gene matches: 9. In DNA, the CDR3 is TGTGCCAGTGGATTGGACAGGGCGGGCACCGGGGAGCTGTTTTTT. It is translated as CASGLDRAGTGELFF.

This clone was picked up a small number of times. The chain is built from TRBV6-4 and TRBJ2-3; possibly TRBD2 for D (6 bases). The germline CDR1 and CDR2 sequences are MRHNA and SNTAGT. The ends were cut back, 4 bases at V and 0 bases at J, with 14 bases in the middle. The CDR3 has 16 amino acids. CDR3 amino acids: CASSAIWGTSTDTQYF. The CDR3 coding sequence is TGTGCCAGCAGTGCCATTTGGGGGACTAGCACAGATACGCAGTATTTT.

This clone came up a few times. In DNA form, the CDR3 reads TGCGCCAGCAGCTTGGGCCGGAGTGAGCAGTACTTC. Its protein product is CASSLGRSEQYF. V usage is TRBV5-1 and J usage is TRBJ2-7; D not certain. Trimming removed 0 bases from V and 7 bases from J, with 8 bases in between. The CDR3 extends over 12 amino acids. Germline assignment: CDR1 SGHRS and CDR2 YFSETQ.

This clone has a handful of counts. V is TRBV5-1 and J is TRBJ2-7; TRBD2 might be the D (6 bases). The ends were cut back, 3 bases at V and 3 bases at J, with 10 bases in the middle. The CDR3 covers 13 residues. Germline loops: CDR1 SGHRS, CDR2 YFSETQ. CDR3 residues: CASSWGTFYEQYF. The CDR3 DNA follows: TGCGCCAGCAGCTGGGGGACTTTCTACGAGCAGTACTTC. Using reference TRBV5-1 and TRBJ2-7 for the parts outside the CDR3, the full variable domain is KAGVTQTPRYLIKTRGQQVTLSCSPISGHRSVSWYQQTPGQGLQFLFEYFSETQRNKGNFPGRFSGRQFSNSRSEMNVSTLELGDSALYLCASSWGTFYEQYFGPGTRLTVT.

This clone was counted a few times. V usage is TRBV6-6 and J usage is TRBJ2-7; 7 nucleotides agree with TRBD1. V shed 7 bases and J 0 bases; nucleotides not matched to a gene: 6. This CDR3 is 14 amino acids long. In germline, CDR1 is MNHNY, CDR2 SVGAGI (reference sequence). The CDR3 DNA reads TGTGCCAGCATTCCTCGGGACAGCTCCTACGAGCAGTACTTC. It yields the protein CASIPRDSSYEQYF.